The rows below give T cell receptor beta chains drawn from one sample of a study of OX40 agonist ivuxolimab in advanced cancers. The table came from immunoSEQ multiplex PCR; TCRdb's copy has only in-frame clones and leaves some out. Of some 70,000 clones listed, around nine tenths are singletons. The source material was CD4+ or CD8+ T cells sorted from blood, sampled in a trial of the OX40 agonist ivuxolimab. The receptors were sampled from an adult with an advanced solid tumor such as melanoma, head and neck, liver or kidney cancer. Both conserved end residues are trimmed from each CDR3. Each record gives: D gene, V gene, J gene, CDR3 length, CDR3 protein. The D gene is left open where the match is weak.

>-|TRBV6-5|TRBJ1-3|12
ASRPRGSGNTIY
>-|TRBV5-4|TRBJ2-1|13
ASSEGGATYNEQF
>-|TRBV11-2|TRBJ1-1|12
ASSLGAGNTEAF
>TRBD2|TRBV29-1|TRBJ2-5|11
SVLSLAAETQY
>-|TRBV14|TRBJ2-1|12
ASSQTRTGIEQF
>-|TRBV7-2|TRBJ2-3|12
ASSLVGGTDTQY
>-|TRBV9|TRBJ2-1|14
ASTPGETPIYNEQF
>TRBD2|TRBV28|TRBJ2-3|14
ASSPLGRAGADTQY
>TRBD2|TRBV19|TRBJ2-3|14
ASSGLAGGVTDTQY
>-|TRBV6-1|TRBJ1-6|13
ASSERQSYNSPLH
>-|TRBV7-3|TRBJ2-1|11
ASSSGIYNEQF
>TRBD2|TRBV6-6|TRBJ2-1|11
ASRAGEVGEQF
>-|TRBV5-1|TRBJ2-5|12
ASSLTGPQETQY
>-|TRBV4-3|TRBJ2-1|14
ASSQDYVFTYNEQF
>-|TRBV7-3|TRBJ2-1|11
ATATGGAKEQF
>TRBD2|TRBV10-3|TRBJ2-2|13
AISDSRRETGELF
>TRBD1|TRBV15|TRBJ1-1|10
AAQGTNTEAF
>-|TRBV29-1|-|10
SVSPTIYEQY
>TRBD1|TRBV28|TRBJ1-1|13
ASSSPDRGNTEAF
>-|TRBV6-1|TRBJ1-2|10
ASSEAGGVNT
>-|TRBV7-9|TRBJ1-5|11
ASSLGLNQPQH
>-|TRBV7-2|TRBJ1-2|12
ASSLSGGRVGYT
>TRBD1|TRBV7-9|TRBJ1-4|13
ASSPQGAVNEKLF
>-|TRBV11-3|TRBJ2-3|13
ASSWSAAHTDTQY
>TRBD1|TRBV11-1|TRBJ1-2|11
ASAPGGNYGYT
>TRBD1|TRBV5-6|TRBJ2-5|15
ASSLTAHAGGGETQY
>-|TRBV11-2|TRBJ2-4|14
ASSLGRGGRENIQY
>TRBD2|TRBV11-3|TRBJ2-3|13
ASSLTSGTSDTQY
>TRBD1|TRBV20-1|TRBJ1-2|9
SATPGTGDT
>TRBD1|TRBV18|TRBJ1-1|13
ASSPSGQGLTEAF
>TRBD1|TRBV9|TRBJ2-7|13
ASSVGTGESYEQY
>TRBD2|TRBV5-8|TRBJ2-3|13
ASSPGLAGEDTQY
>-|TRBV7-6|TRBJ1-3|13
ASSRQQGSGNTIY
>-|TRBV9|TRBJ1-3|13
ASSVGQTTGNTIY
>-|TRBV6-4|TRBJ1-5|12
ASSYSNVGQPQH
>-|TRBV11-2|TRBJ2-3|14
ASSSGPRTRRDTQY
>-|TRBV6-6|TRBJ2-7|13
ASTGGGAYSYEQY
>TRBD2|TRBV19|TRBJ2-1|16
ASSNGQGTSGTYNEQF
>-|TRBV7-2|TRBJ2-1|13
ASSLLPSQGNEQF
>TRBD2|TRBV10-3|TRBJ2-2|13
AISRTSGSTGELF
>-|TRBV10-1|TRBJ1-1|11
ASRSGMNTEAF
>-|TRBV19|TRBJ2-1|13
ASSPVDSPPNEQF
>TRBD1|TRBV28|TRBJ2-7|11
ATFGQGYKKQY
>-|TRBV14|TRBJ1-6|12
ASSQAPPRGTLH
>-|TRBV5-4|TRBJ2-3|12
ASSLALETDTQY
>-|TRBV5-4|TRBJ2-3|13
ASSRRSQRTDTQY
>TRBD2|TRBV18|TRBJ2-1|15
ASSPPGAGDFYNEQF
>-|TRBV6-1|TRBJ2-2|12
ASILDPNTGELF
>-|TRBV7-6|TRBJ1-1|14
ASSPTPAFGNTEAF
>-|TRBV4-1|TRBJ2-3|12
ASRDQRIPDTQY
>TRBD2|TRBV7-2|TRBJ2-7|13
ASSLGRAGGQGQY
>-|TRBV5-1|TRBJ1-1|12
ASSLGTSGLEAF
>-|TRBV4-1|TRBJ1-4|16
ASSQEGRPQATNEKLF
>-|TRBV14|TRBJ2-4|11
ASSQEHRNIQY
>-|TRBV6-5|TRBJ2-3|12
ASRAKVSTDTQY